This T cell receptor beta chain was found in a study of blood T cells in healthy people across ages. Healthy Caucasian individuals from Russia aged roughly 6 to 100 were enrolled as donors. Findings of the study overall: Diversity estimates from one million T cells were considered underestimates. Older age went with lower TCR beta diversity per million T cells, in a roughly linear way.

This clonotype was found a few times. Its antigen remains unknown. A second PCR of 7 to 11 cycles used a sample-barcoded 5' primer and a J-beta primer mix. MiXCR, applied by TCRdb to the 5' RACE reads, yields one record per CDR3 protein. The data contain around 600,000 distinct CDR3 sequences, less than 60% of them singletons. The CDR3 consists of 16 residues. V was clipped by 4 bases and J by 0 bases, with 12 bases between them. The sequence was collected from a man aged 80 or over in good health. The chain carries TRBV12-3 or TRBV12-4 and TRBJ1-4; tentatively, D is TRBD1 (5 bases). Sequencing was performed on blood. The CDR3 DNA reads as TGTGCCAGCAGTTCTAGGGACGGAGCAACTAATGAAAAACTGTTTTTT. Translation: CASSSRDGATNEKLFF.